This TCR beta chain came from a study of T cell responses to AZD1222 COVID-19 vaccine. As to this clone: Its antigen is not known.

Study observations and caveats: Clonal diversity was possibly underestimated, and the donors were mostly white British, with more females. After the peak T cell response, and only then, were repertoires sampled. Unmutated variant regions reportedly attract nearly half of all spike-specific TCRs.

This table comes from immunoSEQ multiplex PCR, and its TCRdb copy is limited to in-frame clones, with some not included. The data show roughly 150,000 clones, about 93% seen once. Trimming stripped 5 bases from V and 8 bases from J, with 15 bases between. Germline-derived CDR1 and CDR2 are LNHDA and SQIVND (reference sequence). This CDR3 comprises 13 residues. This sequence joins TRBV19 and TRBJ1-2; D perhaps matches TRBD1 (5 bases). The sample here was peripheral blood, taken on day 0 of AZD1222 vaccination. This clonotype was sampled from an adult in good health. The DNA for the CDR3 is TGTGCCAGTAGTCCGAGCAGGGTGAAGGGCTACACCTTC. Translated, it gives CASSPSRVKGYTF.